These T cell receptor beta chains were read from a single sample in a study of blood T cells in healthy people across ages. MiXCR, run by TCRdb on the 5' RACE reads, gives a single entry per CDR3 protein. The sample has around 780,000 distinct CDR3 sequences; 56% are singletons. What was sequenced was blood. Every receptor here comes from a man in his forties in good health. The CDR3 runs from the conserved cysteine through the conserved F or W. The D gene is left open where the match is weak. Clone size is shown for a subset of rows, as once, few, many or a class of expanded clone.

few,TRBV3-1,TRBJ1-6,TRBD1,CASSPIQGSSPLHF
.,TRBV7-2,TRBJ2-5,TRBD2,CASSLGAGGFNEQYF
.,TRBV2,TRBJ2-5,.,CASSEGFGGRETQYF
.,TRBV28,TRBJ2-1,.,CASLGSGPSSNEQFF
.,TRBV27,TRBJ2-7,.,CASSPGTGRDEQYF
.,TRBV12-3/TRBV12-4,TRBJ2-7,.,CASSYGREYEQYF
few,TRBV5-1,TRBJ2-1,TRBD2,CASRSGTSGSNEQFF
.,TRBV14,TRBJ1-1,.,CASSPGPRRAFF
.,TRBV12-3/TRBV12-4,TRBJ2-7,.,CASSPNRGGEQYF
once,TRBV7-2,TRBJ2-3,TRBD2,CASSPRPAGGITDTQYF
.,TRBV24-1,TRBJ2-1,TRBD2,CATSDLPRTSGRVNEQFF
.,TRBV4-1,TRBJ1-2,.,CASSPLYNGGRGGGYTF
few,TRBV10-3,TRBJ2-7,TRBD1,CAIRTGTGPYEQYF
few,TRBV3-1,TRBJ1-4,.,CASSRLRATNEKLFF
.,TRBV7-9,TRBJ1-1,.,CASSVVVNTEAFF
many,TRBV7-2,TRBJ2-3,.,CASSSEGHGTDTQYF
.,TRBV5-1,TRBJ2-5,.,CASREDGETQYF
once,TRBV4-2,TRBJ2-7,TRBD2,CASSLREGLADKRVYEQYF
.,TRBV6-6,TRBJ2-7,TRBD1,CASRLTGEGSYEQYF
few,TRBV29-1,TRBJ2-3,.,CSVEVDGTDTQYF
few,TRBV7-2,TRBJ2-1,.,CASSLGSESNEQFF
.,TRBV5-5,TRBJ1-6,TRBD1,CASSQQGAGTGRSSPLHF
.,TRBV6-2/TRBV6-3,TRBJ2-5,TRBD2,CASRHPSGRRNEQYF
few,TRBV5-1,TRBJ2-4,.,CASSSQTGPLDIQYF
.,TRBV2,TRBJ2-5,.,CASRGWGFLEETQYF
.,TRBV6-2/TRBV6-3,.,.,CASTNNWCVEQYF
.,TRBV5-1,TRBJ2-7,.,CASSPTKEFFFYEQYF
few,TRBV7-2,TRBJ2-3,TRBD2,CASSLGVAGGASTDTQYF
.,TRBV20-1,.,.,CSARDPRRFGGKETQYF
.,TRBV20-1,TRBJ2-1,TRBD2,CSPGGGTYNEQFF
.,TRBV20-1,TRBJ1-1,.,CSAGDSSNTEAFF
.,TRBV2,TRBJ1-2,.,CASSDQGIGDYGYTF
many,TRBV6-6,TRBJ1-2,.,CASSVTGMAYGYTF
.,TRBV28,TRBJ1-2,.,CASSLASYGYTF
few,TRBV4-1,TRBJ2-1,.,CASSQGGFNEQFF
few,TRBV20-1,TRBJ2-1,.,CSASRGMDEQFF
.,TRBV20-1,TRBJ2-3,TRBD1,CSARVGQGVTDTQYF
.,TRBV28,TRBJ2-7,.,CASRQQGSYEQYF
few,TRBV7-9,TRBJ2-7,.,CASSSVQYEQYF
.,TRBV6-1,TRBJ2-5,TRBD1,CASNRDRLGETQYF
.,TRBV7-2,TRBJ2-7,TRBD2,CASSPLAVNEQYF
.,TRBV7-2,TRBJ1-5,.,CASSQSGTSNQPQHF
.,TRBV7-6,TRBJ2-5,TRBD2,CASSFSRELAWLQKETQYF
few,TRBV21-1,TRBJ2-5,.,CASSPRDRAWDQETQYF
.,TRBV7-8,.,.,CASIPFLEALLQETQFF
.,TRBV20-1,.,TRBD2,CSARASGGAVETQYF
.,TRBV2,TRBJ1-5,TRBD1,CASRAGTDSNQPQHF
once,TRBV10-3,TRBJ2-1,TRBD2,CAISESGTTSGGYNEQFF
.,TRBV2,TRBJ2-1,.,CASTDVLYNEQFF
.,TRBV11-2,TRBJ2-7,TRBD2,CASSLVVFGRMAGGRPYEQYF
.,TRBV29-1,TRBJ2-7,.,CSVGWQGYEQYF